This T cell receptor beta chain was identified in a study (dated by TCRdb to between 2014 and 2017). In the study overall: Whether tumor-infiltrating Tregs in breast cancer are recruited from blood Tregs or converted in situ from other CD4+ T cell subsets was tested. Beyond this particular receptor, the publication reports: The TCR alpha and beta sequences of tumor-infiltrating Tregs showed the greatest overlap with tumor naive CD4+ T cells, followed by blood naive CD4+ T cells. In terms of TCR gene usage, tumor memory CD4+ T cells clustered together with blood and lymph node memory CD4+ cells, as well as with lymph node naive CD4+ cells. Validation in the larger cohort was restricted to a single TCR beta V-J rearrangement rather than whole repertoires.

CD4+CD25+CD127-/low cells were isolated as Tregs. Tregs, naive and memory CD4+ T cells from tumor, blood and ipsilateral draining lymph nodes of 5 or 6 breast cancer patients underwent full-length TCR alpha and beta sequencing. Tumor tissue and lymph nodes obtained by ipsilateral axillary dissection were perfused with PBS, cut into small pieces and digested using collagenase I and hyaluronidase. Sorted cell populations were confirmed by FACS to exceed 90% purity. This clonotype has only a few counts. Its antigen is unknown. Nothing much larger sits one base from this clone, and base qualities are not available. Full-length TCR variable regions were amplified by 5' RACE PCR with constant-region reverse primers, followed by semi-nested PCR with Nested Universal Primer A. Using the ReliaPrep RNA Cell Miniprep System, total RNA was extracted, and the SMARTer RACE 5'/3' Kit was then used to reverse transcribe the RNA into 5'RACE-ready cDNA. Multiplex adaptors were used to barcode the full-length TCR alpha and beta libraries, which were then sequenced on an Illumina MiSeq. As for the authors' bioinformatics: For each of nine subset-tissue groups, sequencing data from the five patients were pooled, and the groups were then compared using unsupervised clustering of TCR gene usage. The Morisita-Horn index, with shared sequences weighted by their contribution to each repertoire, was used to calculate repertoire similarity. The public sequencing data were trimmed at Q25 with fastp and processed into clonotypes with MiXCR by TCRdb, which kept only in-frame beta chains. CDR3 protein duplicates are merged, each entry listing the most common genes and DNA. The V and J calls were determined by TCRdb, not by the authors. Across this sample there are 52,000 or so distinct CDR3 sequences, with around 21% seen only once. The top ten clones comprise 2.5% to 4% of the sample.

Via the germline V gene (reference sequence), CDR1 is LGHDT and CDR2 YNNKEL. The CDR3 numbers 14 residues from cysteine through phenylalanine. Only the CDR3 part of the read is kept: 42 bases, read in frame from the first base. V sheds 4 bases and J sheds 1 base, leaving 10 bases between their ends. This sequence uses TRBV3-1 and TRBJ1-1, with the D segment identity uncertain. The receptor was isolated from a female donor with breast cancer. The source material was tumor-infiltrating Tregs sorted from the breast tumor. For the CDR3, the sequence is CASSLSLGNTEAFF. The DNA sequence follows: TGTGCCAGCAGCCTTTCCTTAGGGAACACTGAAGCTTTCTTT. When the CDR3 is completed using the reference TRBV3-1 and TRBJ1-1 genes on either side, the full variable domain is DTAVSQTPKYLVTQMGNDKSIKCEQNLGHDTMYWYKQDSKKFLKIMFSYNNKELIINETVPNRFSPKSPDKAHLNLHINSLELGDSAVYFCASSLSLGNTEAFFGQGTRLTVV.